Below, 12 T cell receptor beta chains from the same sample are listed, as sequenced in a study of cytomegalovirus exposure and HLA in healthy donors. Vbeta (60) and Jbeta (13) primers were used in the PCR. TCRdb's copy holds only in-frame clones and misses some; the assay was immunoSEQ multiplex PCR. Among roughly 130,000 clones listed, 79% were seen once. The sample was PBMCs. All receptors derive from a man between 18 and 35 years old in good health and CMV-seronegative.

This chain uses TRBV27 with TRBJ2-1; 12 bases align to TRBD2. V trimming: 3 bases; J trimming: 8 bases; junction bases outside the gene matches: 5. CDR1 and CDR2 (germline): MNHEY, SMNVEV (reference sequence). This CDR3 has 15 residues. The CDR3 coding sequence is TGTGCCAGCAGTTTTTCTAGCGGGAGGGCCGATGAGCAGTTCTTC. It codes for CASSFSSGRADEQFF.

The rearrangement uses TRBV7-3 and TRBJ2-7; D is ambiguous. This CDR3 contains 14 residues. CDR1 and CDR2 (germline): SGHTA, FQGTGA. V lost 1 base to trimming and J lost 4 bases, with 11 bases between them. The CDR3 DNA is TGTGCCAGCAGCTTAAGGGTAGCTGATTACGAGCAGTACTTC. This translates into CASSLRVADYEQYF.

The chain employs TRBV18 and TRBJ2-1; TRBD2 aligns across 7 bases. CDR3 length equals 19 residues. Germline CDR1 KGHSH, CDR2 LQKENI. The V segment lost 0 bases and the J segment 0 bases; nucleotides outside the gene matches: 11. CDR3 sequence (DNA): TGTGCCAGCTCACCACCGACGGAGCTAGCGGAGACCTCCTACAATGAGCAGTTCTTC. Translated, it gives CASSPPTELAETSYNEQFF.

The chain is built from TRBV14 and TRBJ2-1, with TRBD2 matching 7 bases. In germline, CDR1 is SGHDN, CDR2 FVKESK. The V segment lost 5 bases and the J segment 6 bases; nucleotides outside the gene matches: 4. The CDR3 consists of 13 residues. In DNA, the CDR3 is TGTGCCAGCAGCTCAACTAGCGTCAATGAGCAGTTCTTC. Its protein product is CASSSTSVNEQFF.

The chain combines TRBV5-6 with TRBJ2-3; 8 nucleotides line up with TRBD1. Germline trimming cut 3 bases from V and 6 bases from J; bases unmatched to any gene: 15. The CDR3 sequence is 17 residues long. CDR1 SGHDT and CDR2 YYEEEE come from the germline V gene. This CDR3 is CASSWNSGGYVIDTQYF. DNA of the CDR3: TGTGCCAGCAGCTGGAATTCAGGGGGCTATGTCATCGATACGCAGTATTTT.

The CDR3 loop is CASPPGSGRATGETQYF. The CDR3 DNA follows: TGTGCCAGCCCTCCGGGATCCGGGAGGGCCACGGGAGAGACCCAGTACTTC. The chain is built from TRBV28 and TRBJ2-5, with 8 bases that match TRBD2. The germline CDR1 and CDR2 sequences are MDHEN and SYDVKM. CDR3 length equals 17 residues. V shed 8 bases and J 4 bases; nucleotides not matched to a gene: 18.

The chain is built from TRBV5-1 and TRBJ1-1, with 7 bases aligning to TRBD1. The CDR3 contains 16 residues. Unmatched junction bases numbered 7, after V lost 0 bases and J lost 2 bases. CDR1 and CDR2 from the germline V gene are SGHRS and YFSETQ. The CDR3 protein is CASSLAGQVINTEAFF. CDR3 coding DNA: TGCGCCAGCAGCTTGGCTGGACAGGTGATAAACACTGAAGCTTTCTTT.

The DNA for the CDR3 is TGTGCCAGCAGTTACCCGGGGTCAACCACCGGGGAGCTGTTTTTT. This sequence encodes CASSYPGSTTGELFF. The chain joins TRBV6-5 to TRBJ2-2; TRBD2 might be the D (5 bases). V lost 2 bases and J lost 4, with 11 bases in between. CDR3 size: 15 residues. The germline V gene encodes CDR1 MNHEY and CDR2 SVGAGI.

This clone was seen more than once but under ten times. The V gene is TRBV30, the J gene TRBJ2-5; tentative D call: TRBD2 (6 bases). V lost 3 bases and J 2 bases, leaving 10 bases between the germline ends. The CDR3 totals 13 residues. Germline assignment: CDR1 GTSNPN and CDR2 SVGIG (reference sequence). The CDR3 DNA follows: TGTGCCTGGAGGGCGGCGGGACAAGAGACCCAGTACTTC. This translates into CAWRAAGQETQYF.

This rearrangement joins TRBV6-4 to TRBJ2-7; 11 bases line up with TRBD1. Trimming at V came to 3 bases and at J to 0 bases, leaving 1 base not matched to a gene. The CDR3 runs to 15 residues. Germline V lookup: CDR1 MRHNA, CDR2 SNTAGT. CDR3 region: CASSEGTGGSYEQYV. In nucleotides, the CDR3 is TGTGCCAGCAGTGAAGGGACAGGGGGCTCCTACGAGCAGTACGTC.

This chain links TRBV7-9 with TRBJ2-3, with D possibly matching TRBD2 (5 bases). The CDR3 loop spans 12 amino acids. CDR1 and CDR2 from the germline V gene are SEHNR and FQNEAQ (reference sequence). V was clipped by 6 bases and J by 4 bases, with 8 bases between them. CDR3 region: CASRGVPDTQYF. The CDR3 DNA follows: TGTGCCAGCAGGGGAGTTCCAGATACGCAGTATTTT.

This sequence joins TRBV29-1 and TRBJ1-4, with a weak D call TRBD1 (6 bases). The length of the CDR3 is 14 residues. Per the germline V gene, CDR1 is SQVTM and CDR2 is ANQGSEA. The V gene lost 7 bases and the J gene lost 1 base, with 13 bases spanning the gap. DNA for the CDR3: TGCAGCGCATACGGCAGGGGAACTAATGAAAAACTGTTTTTT. Translating gives CSAYGRGTNEKLFF.